These 6 T cell receptor beta chains originate from one sample sequenced in a study of T cell changes during pregnancy in multiple sclerosis. TCRdb's table, derived via immunoSEQ multiplex PCR, lists solely in-frame clones and lacks some. This sample has some 42,000 clones, with 70% to 90% found just once. Material: CD4+ T cells from peripheral blood mononuclear cells, obtained after pregnancy. The receptor set was obtained from a female donor with multiple sclerosis, enrolled in a pregnancy study.

This clone was detected only once. V gene TRBV6-5 combines with J gene TRBJ1-5; possibly TRBD1 for D (6 bases). This CDR3 spans 15 amino acids. With 5 bases removed from V and 4 bases from J, the gap between germline ends came to 15 bases. Germline V gene lookup returns CDR1 MNHEY and CDR2 SVGAGI. In nucleotides, the CDR3 is TGTGCCAGCAGTCGACGCACAGGGCGAAATCAGCCCCAGCATTTT. This sequence encodes CASSRRTGRNQPQHF.

The chain's CDR3 is CASSYYRGSYNEQFF. In DNA, the CDR3 is TGTGCCAGCAGTTATTACAGGGGCTCCTACAATGAGCAGTTCTTC. The chain links TRBV6-5 to TRBJ2-1; 7 nucleotides agree with TRBD1. CDR1 is MNHEY, CDR2 SVGAGI, per germline. The CDR3 extends over 15 amino acids. V was pared by 3 bases and J by 0 bases, with 2 bases of the junction left unmatched.

The V and J genes are TRBV15 and TRBJ1-1, with 7 bases fitting TRBD1. Germline CDR1 LNHNV, CDR2 YYDKDF (reference sequence). V gave up 4 bases and J gave up 4 bases; unmatched junction bases: 3. The CDR3 is 13 amino acids. DNA for the CDR3: TGTGCCACCAGCAAGGGGGCGAGCACTGAAGCTTTCTTT. Protein sequence: CATSKGASTEAFF.

This chain uses TRBV27 with TRBJ2-7, with a weak D call TRBD2 (5 bases). CDR1 and CDR2 (germline): MNHEY, SMNVEV (reference sequence). CDR3 length equals 14 residues. The V end lost 6 bases, the J end lost 10 bases, and 22 bases lay between the germline ends. CDR3 bases: TGTGCCAGCAGCTACGGACTCCTACGAGCTCCTCAGTACTTC. Translating gives CASSYGLLRAPQYF.

CDR3 sequence reads: CASSKTSGGADTQYF. In DNA, the CDR3 is TGTGCCAGCAGCAAGACTAGCGGGGGAGCAGATACGCAGTATTTT. The V and J genes are TRBV25-1 and TRBJ2-3, with TRBD2 identical over 12 bases. V lost 6 bases, J lost 4 bases, and 5 bases stayed unmatched. The CDR3 is 15 residues long. Per germline, CDR1 MGHDK and CDR2 SYGVNS.

The V call is TRBV7-3, the J call TRBJ2-1; D perhaps matches TRBD1 (6 bases). Germline-derived CDR1 and CDR2 are SGHTA and FQGTGA. CDR3 length: 13 residues. Trimming left V 5 bases short and J 4 bases short, with 9 bases between. The chain's CDR3 is CASSRDRYNEQFF. The CDR3 DNA follows: TGTGCCAGCAGCCGCGACAGGTACAATGAGCAGTTCTTC.